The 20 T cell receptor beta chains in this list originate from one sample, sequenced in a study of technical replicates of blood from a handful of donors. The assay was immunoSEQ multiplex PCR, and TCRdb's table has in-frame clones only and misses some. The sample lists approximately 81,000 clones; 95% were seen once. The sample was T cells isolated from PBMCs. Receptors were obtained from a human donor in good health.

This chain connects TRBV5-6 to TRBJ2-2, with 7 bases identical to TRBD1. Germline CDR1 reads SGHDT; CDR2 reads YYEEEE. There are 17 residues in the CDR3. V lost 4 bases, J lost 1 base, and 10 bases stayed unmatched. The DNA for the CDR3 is TGTGCCAGCAGCCCGGTGCCGGGACAGCTGAACACCGGGGAGCTGTTTTTT. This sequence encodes CASSPVPGQLNTGELFF.

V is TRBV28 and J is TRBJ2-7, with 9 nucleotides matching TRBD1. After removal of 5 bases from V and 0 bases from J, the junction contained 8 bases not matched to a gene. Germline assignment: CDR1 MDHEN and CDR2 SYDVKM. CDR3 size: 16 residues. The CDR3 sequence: CASSQPGTGSSYEQYF. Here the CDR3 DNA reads TGTGCCAGCAGTCAACCCGGGACAGGGAGCTCCTACGAGCAGTACTTC.

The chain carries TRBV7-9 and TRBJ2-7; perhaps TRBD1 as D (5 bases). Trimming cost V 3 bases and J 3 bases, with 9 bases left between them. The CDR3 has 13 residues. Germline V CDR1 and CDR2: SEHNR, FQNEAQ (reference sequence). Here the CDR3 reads CASSLYDSYEQYF. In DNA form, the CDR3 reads TGTGCCAGCAGCTTGTACGACAGCTACGAGCAGTACTTC.

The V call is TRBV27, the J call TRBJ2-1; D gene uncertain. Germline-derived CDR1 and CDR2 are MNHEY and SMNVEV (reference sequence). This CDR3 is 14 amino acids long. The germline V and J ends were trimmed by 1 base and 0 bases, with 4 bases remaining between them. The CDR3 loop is CASSLWSSYNEQFF. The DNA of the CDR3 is TGTGCCAGCAGTTTATGGAGCTCCTACAATGAGCAGTTCTTC.

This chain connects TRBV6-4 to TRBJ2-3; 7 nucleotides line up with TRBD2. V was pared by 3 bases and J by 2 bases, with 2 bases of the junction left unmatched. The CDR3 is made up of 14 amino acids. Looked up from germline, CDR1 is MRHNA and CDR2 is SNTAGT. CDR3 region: CASSELASTDTQYF. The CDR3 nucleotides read TGTGCCAGCAGTGAACTAGCGTCCACAGATACGCAGTATTTT.

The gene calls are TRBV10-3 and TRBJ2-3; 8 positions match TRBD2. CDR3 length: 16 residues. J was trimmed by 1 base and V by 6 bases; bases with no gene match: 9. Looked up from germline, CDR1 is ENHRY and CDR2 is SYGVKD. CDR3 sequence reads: CAISLGISGGTDTQYF. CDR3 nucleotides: TGTGCCATCAGCCTCGGAATTAGCGGGGGCACAGATACGCAGTATTTT.

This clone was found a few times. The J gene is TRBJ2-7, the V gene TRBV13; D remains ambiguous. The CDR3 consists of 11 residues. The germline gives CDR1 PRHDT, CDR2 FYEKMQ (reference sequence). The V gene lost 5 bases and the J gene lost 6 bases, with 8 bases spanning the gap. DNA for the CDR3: TGTGCCAGCAGCGGAGCTAGCGAGCAGTACTTC. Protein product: CASSGASEQYF. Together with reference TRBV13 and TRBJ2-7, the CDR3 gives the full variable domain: AAGVIQSPRHLIKEKRETATLKCYPIPRHDTVYWYQQGPGQDPQFLISFYEKMQSDKGSIPDRFSAQQFSDYHSELNMSSLELGDSALYFCASSGASEQYFGPGTRLTVT.

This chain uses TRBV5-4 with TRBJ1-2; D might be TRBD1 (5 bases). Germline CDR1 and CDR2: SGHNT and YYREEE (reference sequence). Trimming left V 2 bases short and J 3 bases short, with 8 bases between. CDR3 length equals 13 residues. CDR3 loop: CASSFQGDYGYTF. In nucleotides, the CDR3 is TGTGCCAGCAGCTTTCAGGGCGACTATGGCTACACCTTC.

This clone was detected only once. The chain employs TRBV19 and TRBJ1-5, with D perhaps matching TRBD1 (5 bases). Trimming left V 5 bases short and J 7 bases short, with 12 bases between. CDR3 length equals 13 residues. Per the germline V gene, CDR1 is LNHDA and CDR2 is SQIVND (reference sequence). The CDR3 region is CASSPGVWQPQHF. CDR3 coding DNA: TGTGCCAGTAGTCCGGGGGTTTGGCAGCCCCAGCATTTT.

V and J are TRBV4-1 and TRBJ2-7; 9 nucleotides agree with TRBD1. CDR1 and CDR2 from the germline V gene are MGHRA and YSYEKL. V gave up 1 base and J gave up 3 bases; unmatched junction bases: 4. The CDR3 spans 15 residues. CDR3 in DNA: TGCGCCAGCAGCCAAGGGGACAGGGAGATCTACGAGCAGTACTTC. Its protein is CASSQGDREIYEQYF.

The CDR3 bases are TGCAGTGCCCTATACACTGAAGCTTTCTTT. It encodes CSALYTEAFF. J is TRBJ1-1 and V is TRBV29-1; no reliable D call. Germline V gene lookup returns CDR1 SQVTM and CDR2 ANQGSEA. The CDR3 covers 10 residues.

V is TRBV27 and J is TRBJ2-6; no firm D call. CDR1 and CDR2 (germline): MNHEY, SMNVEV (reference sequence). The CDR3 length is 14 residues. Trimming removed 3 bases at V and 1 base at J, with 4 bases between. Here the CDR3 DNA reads TGTGCCAGCAGTTTTACATCTGGGGCCAACGTCCTGACTTTC. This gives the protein CASSFTSGANVLTF.

The CDR3 DNA reads as TGTGCCAGCAGTGAAGGGGGGCAGTGGACTGAAGCTTTCTTT. As protein: CASSEGGQWTEAFF. The chain carries TRBV6-1 and TRBJ1-1; D is possibly TRBD1 (6 bases). V lost 1 base, J lost 5 bases, and 11 bases lay in between. Looked up from germline, CDR1 is MNHNS and CDR2 is SASEGT. The CDR3 has 14 residues.

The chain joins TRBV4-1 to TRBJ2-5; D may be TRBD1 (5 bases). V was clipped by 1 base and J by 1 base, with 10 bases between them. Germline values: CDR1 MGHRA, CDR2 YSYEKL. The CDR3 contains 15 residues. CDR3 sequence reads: CASSQGRVIQETQYF. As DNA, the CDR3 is TGCGCCAGCAGCCAAGGCAGGGTGATCCAAGAGACCCAGTACTTC.

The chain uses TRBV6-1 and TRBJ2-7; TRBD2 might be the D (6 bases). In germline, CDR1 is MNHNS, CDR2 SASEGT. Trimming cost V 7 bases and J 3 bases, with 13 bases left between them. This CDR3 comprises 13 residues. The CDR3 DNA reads TGTGCCAGCAACGGGGGAGGAGTCTACGAGCAGTACTTC. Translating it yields CASNGGGVYEQYF.

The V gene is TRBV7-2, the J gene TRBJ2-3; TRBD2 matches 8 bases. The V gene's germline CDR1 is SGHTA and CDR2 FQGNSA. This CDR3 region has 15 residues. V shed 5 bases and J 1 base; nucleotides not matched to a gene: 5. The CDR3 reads CASSVRAGGTDTQYF. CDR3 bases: TGTGCCAGCAGCGTCCGAGCGGGAGGCACAGATACGCAGTATTTT. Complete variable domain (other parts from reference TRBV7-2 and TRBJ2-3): GAGVSQSPSNKVTEKGKDVELRCDPISGHTALYWYRQSLGQGLEFLIYFQGNSAPDKSGLPSDRFSAERTGGSVSTLTIQRTQQEDSAVYLCASSVRAGGTDTQYFGPGTRLTVL.

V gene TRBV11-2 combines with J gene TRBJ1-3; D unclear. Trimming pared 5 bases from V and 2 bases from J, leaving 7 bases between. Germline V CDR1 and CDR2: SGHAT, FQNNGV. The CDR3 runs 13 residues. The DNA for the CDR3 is TGTGCCAGCAGCCCCTTAGCTGGAAACACCATATATTTT. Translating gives CASSPLAGNTIYF.

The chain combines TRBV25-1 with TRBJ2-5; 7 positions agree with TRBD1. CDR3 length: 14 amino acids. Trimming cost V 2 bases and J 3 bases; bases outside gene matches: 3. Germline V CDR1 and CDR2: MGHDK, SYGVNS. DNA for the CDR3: TGTGCCAGCAGTGAAAATACAGGGGAAGAGACCCAGTACTTC. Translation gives CASSENTGEETQYF.

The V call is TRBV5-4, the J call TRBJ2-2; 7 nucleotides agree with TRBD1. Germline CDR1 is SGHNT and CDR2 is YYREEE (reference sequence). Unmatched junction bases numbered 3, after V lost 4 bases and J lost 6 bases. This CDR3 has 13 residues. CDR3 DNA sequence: TGTGCCAGCAGCGTCCAGGGGGCCGGGGAGCTGTTTTTT. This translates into CASSVQGAGELFF.

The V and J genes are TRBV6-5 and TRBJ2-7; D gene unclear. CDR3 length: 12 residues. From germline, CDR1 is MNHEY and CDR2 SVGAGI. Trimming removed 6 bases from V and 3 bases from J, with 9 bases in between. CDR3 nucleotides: TGTGCCAGCAGCCCAAACAGCTACGAGCAGTACTTC. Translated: CASSPNSYEQYF.